This record looks at one T cell receptor (beta chain) sequence and its context. This clonotype was recorded at least ten times. Its antigen remains undetermined. It has no much larger one-base neighbor in the sample; base qualities were not kept. This entry is derived from a study of response to subunit inactivated influenza vaccine (dated by TCRdb to the late 2010s). Context from the whole study: The study used deep quantitative T cell receptor repertoire profiling to track responses to a trivalent subunit inactivated influenza vaccine.

At the junction V is shortened by 4 bases and J by 3 bases, with 11 bases in between. CDR1 SGHDT and CDR2 YYEEEE were looked up in the germline V gene. Inclusive of the bounding cysteine and phenylalanine, the CDR3 is 14 residues long. Only the CDR3 DNA stays, 42 bases, in frame from base 1. Study-wide findings and limitations: The authors suggested that each seasonal influenza vaccination may recruit only a limited number of new T cells.

Receptors were amplified or captured by RT-PCR. Sequencing relied on an Illumina HiSeq 2500. TCRdb took the public reads, trimmed them with fastp at Q25, ran MiXCR for clone calling and kept in-frame beta chains. CDR3 protein duplicates are merged, each entry listing the most common genes and DNA. The sample has about 540,000 distinct CDR3 sequences on record, 20% to 25% of them singletons. Together, the top ten hold roughly 2.8% of the sample. The same data also went into a second study, on T cells expressing NK-cell markers. As noted in the second study: The TCR beta cDNA libraries were made using 5'RACE template switching, a step that added both a universal primer site and unique molecular identifiers. In sorted CD3+CD56+NKG2C+, CD3+CD56+NKG2C- and CD3+CD56-NKG2C+ T-cell subsets from eight or nine donors, TCR beta-chain repertoires were profiled. Of the eight sequenced donors, seven were found to be HCMV-seropositive and one was found to be HCMV-seronegative. To restrict sorting to alphabetaTCR-expressing T cells, an anti-gammadeltaTCR antibody was added in several experiments. In six donors, the dominant CD3+CD56+NKG2C+ clonotypes ranked among the top 10 CD8+ clonotypes, making up roughly 1.0-7.0% of CD8+ T cells. Those dominant clonotypes were again the most abundant among CD3+CD56-NKG2C+ cells in a few donors, at about 28.3-60.1%. It remained unclear whether the expanded NKG2C-expressing T cell clones were specific for HCMV antigens. Randomly selected healthy volunteers, three men and five women, were used as the eight sequenced donors. A commercial ELISA kit detecting HCMV-specific IgG in serum was used to determine HCMV serostatus. Peripheral blood mononuclear cells were isolated from blood by Ficoll density gradient centrifugation. CD4+ and CD8+ T cells were isolated from PBMC by magnetic immunoseparation with Miltenyi isolation kits. cDNA synthesis was primed from the TCR beta constant segment and was followed by two successive PCR amplification steps. Illumina HiSeq 2000/2500, MiSeq or NextSeq was used to sequence libraries as 2 x 150 bp reads. MIGEC handled demultiplexing of the reads and grouping by UMI, while MiTCR was used to assemble and quantify clonotypes. To exclude erroneous sequences, only TCR cDNA sequences supported by at least two reads were retained. The tcR package was used for downstream repertoire analysis, and clonotypes were matched across fractions by CDR3 nucleotide sequence plus V segment. VDJmatch was used to annotate antigen specificity against VDJdb, with one amino acid substitution in CDR3 permitted.

The clonotype originates from a man in his fifties or sixties who received an inactivated influenza vaccine. Donor details come from another sample of the same person, matched by shared clones. The sequencing used CD4+ T cells sorted from PBMCs, collected approximately 13 days after vaccination. The chain couples TRBV5-6 to TRBJ1-3; the D gene is unclear. The CDR3 protein: CASSEMGGGNTIYF. The DNA is TGTGCCAGCAGCGAAATGGGCGGTGGAAACACCATATATTTT. Full variable domain (CDR3 extended with the reference TRBV5-6 and TRBJ1-3 proteins): DAGVTQSPTHLIKTRGQQVTLRCSPKSGHDTVSWYQQALGQGPQFIFQYYEEEERQRGNFPDRFSGHQFPNYSSELNVNALLLGDSALYLCASSEMGGGNTIYFGEGSWLTVV.